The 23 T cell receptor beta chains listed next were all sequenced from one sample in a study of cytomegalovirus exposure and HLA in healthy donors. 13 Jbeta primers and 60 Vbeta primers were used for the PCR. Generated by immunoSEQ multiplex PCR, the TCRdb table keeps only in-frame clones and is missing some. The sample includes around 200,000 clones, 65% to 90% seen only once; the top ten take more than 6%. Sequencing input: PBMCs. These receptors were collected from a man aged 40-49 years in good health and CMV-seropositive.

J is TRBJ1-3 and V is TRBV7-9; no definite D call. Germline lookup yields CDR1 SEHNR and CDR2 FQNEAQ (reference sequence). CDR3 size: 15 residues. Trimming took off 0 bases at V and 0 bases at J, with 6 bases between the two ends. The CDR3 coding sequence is TGTGCCAGCAGCTTAGCTCACAGCTCTGGAAACACCATATATTTT. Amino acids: CASSLAHSSGNTIYF.

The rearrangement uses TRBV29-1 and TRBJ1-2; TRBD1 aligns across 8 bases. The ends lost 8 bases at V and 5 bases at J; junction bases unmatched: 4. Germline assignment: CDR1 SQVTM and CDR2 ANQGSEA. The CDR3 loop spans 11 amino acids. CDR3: CSLGQEYGYTF. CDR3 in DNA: TGCAGCTTGGGACAGGAGTATGGCTACACCTTC.

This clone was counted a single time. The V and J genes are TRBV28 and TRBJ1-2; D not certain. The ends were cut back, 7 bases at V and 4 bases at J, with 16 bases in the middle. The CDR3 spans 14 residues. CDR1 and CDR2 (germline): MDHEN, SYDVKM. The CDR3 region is CASTLLGRVYGYTF. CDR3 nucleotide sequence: TGTGCCAGCACCCTACTCGGGAGGGTCTATGGCTACACCTTC.

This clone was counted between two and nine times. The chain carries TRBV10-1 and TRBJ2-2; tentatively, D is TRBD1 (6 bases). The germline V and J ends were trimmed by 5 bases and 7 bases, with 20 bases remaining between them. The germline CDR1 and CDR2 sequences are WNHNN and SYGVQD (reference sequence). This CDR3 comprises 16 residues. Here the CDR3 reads CASSPNRDRVDGELFF. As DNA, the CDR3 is TGCGCCAGCAGTCCTAACAGGGATCGGGTTGACGGGGAGCTGTTTTTT.

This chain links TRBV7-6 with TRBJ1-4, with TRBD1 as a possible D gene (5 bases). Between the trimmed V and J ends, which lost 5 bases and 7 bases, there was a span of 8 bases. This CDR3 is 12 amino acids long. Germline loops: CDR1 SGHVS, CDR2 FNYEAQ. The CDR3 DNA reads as TGTGCCAGCAGCGGCGGGGGTGAAAAACTGTTTTTT. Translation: CASSGGGEKLFF.

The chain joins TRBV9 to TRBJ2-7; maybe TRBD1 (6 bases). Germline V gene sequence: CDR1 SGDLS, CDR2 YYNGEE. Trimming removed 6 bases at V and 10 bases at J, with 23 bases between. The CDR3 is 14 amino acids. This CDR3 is CASNLLGGLGPQYF. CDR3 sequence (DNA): TGTGCCAGCAACCTACTAGGGGGTTTGGGGCCCCAGTACTTC.

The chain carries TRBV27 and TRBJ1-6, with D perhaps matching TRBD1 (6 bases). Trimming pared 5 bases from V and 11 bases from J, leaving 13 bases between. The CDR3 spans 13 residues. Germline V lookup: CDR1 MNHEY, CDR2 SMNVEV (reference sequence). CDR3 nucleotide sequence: TGTGCCAGCAGTCCAGGGGATTGGCCACCCCTCCACTTT. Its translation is CASSPGDWPPLHF.

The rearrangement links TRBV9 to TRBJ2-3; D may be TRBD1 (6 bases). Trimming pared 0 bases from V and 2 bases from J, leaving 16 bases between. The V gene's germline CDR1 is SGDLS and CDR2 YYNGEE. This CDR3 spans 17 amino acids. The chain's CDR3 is CASSVDDGQRVTDTQYF. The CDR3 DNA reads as TGTGCCAGCAGCGTAGATGACGGACAGCGCGTCACAGATACGCAGTATTTT.

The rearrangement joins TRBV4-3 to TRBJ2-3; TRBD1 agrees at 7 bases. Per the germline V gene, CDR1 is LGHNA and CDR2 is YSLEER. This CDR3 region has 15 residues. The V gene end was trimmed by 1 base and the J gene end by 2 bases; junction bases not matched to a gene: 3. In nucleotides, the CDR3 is TGCGCCAGCAGCCAAGGAAGGGGGCCCACAGATACGCAGTATTTT. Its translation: CASSQGRGPTDTQYF.

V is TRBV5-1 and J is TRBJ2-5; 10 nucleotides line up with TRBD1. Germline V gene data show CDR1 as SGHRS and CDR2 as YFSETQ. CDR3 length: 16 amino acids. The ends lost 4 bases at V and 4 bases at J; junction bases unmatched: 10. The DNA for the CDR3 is TGCGCCAGCAGCGCGGACAGGGGGAACGTCGGAGAGACCCAGTACTTC. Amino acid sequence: CASSADRGNVGETQYF.

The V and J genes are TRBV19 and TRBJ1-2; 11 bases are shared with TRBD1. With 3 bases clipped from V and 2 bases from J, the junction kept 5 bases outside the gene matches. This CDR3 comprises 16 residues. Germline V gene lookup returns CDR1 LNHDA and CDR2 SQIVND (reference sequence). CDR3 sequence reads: CASSIRTGGANYGYTF. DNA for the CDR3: TGTGCCAGTAGTATCCGGACAGGGGGCGCGAACTATGGCTACACCTTC.

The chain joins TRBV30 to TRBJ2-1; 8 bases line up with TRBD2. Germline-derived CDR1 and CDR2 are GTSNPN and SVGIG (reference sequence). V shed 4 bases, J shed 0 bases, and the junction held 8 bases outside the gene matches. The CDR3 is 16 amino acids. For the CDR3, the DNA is TGTGCCTGGATGGGGGGAGGGACTAGCTCCTACAATGAGCAGTTCTTC. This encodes CAWMGGGTSSYNEQFF.

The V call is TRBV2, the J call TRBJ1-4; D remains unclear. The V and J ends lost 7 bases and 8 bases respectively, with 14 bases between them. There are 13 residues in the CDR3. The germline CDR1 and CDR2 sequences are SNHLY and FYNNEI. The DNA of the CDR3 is TGTGCCAGCAACGGAGGTCTTAGGGAAAAACTGTTTTTT. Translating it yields CASNGGLREKLFF.

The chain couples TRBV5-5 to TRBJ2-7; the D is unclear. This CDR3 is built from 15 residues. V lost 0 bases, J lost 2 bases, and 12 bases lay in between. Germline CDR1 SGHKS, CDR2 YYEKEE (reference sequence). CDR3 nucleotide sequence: TGTGCCAGCAGCTTGGCCTCAGGCAAGACCTACGAGCAGTACTTC. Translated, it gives CASSLASGKTYEQYF.

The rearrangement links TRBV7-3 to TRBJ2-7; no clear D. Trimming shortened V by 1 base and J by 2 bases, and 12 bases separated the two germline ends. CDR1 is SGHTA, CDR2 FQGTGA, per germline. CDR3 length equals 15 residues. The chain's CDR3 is CASSLSAVATYEQYF. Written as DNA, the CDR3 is TGTGCCAGCAGCTTAAGTGCAGTAGCCACCTACGAGCAGTACTTC.

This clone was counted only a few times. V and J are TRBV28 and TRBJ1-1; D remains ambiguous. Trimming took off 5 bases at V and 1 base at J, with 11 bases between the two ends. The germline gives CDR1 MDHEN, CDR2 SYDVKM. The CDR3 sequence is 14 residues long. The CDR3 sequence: CASSPDTGNTEAFF. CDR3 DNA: TGTGCCAGCAGTCCAGACACCGGGAACACTGAAGCTTTCTTT.

CDR3 protein: CATSRDRGANEQYF. CDR3 sequence (DNA): TGTGCCACCAGCAGAGATCGGGGGGCGAACGAGCAGTACTTC. The genes are TRBV15 and TRBJ2-5; D is perhaps TRBD2 (7 bases). The better agreement between TRBJ2-7 and the DNA end casts doubt on the J call. Germline-derived CDR1 and CDR2 are LNHNV and YYDKDF (reference sequence). The CDR3 sequence is 14 residues long.

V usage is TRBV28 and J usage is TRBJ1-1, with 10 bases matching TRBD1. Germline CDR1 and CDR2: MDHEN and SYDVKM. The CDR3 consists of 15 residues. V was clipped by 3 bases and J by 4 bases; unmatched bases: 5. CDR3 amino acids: CASSFPRTGGTEAFF. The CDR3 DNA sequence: TGTGCCAGCAGTTTTCCTAGGACAGGGGGCACTGAAGCTTTCTTT.

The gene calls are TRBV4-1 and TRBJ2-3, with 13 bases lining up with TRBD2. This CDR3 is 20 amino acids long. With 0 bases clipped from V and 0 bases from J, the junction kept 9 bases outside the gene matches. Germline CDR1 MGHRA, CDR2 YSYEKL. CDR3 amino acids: CASSQDFGLAGASSTDTQYF. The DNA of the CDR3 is TGCGCCAGCAGCCAAGATTTTGGACTAGCGGGGGCCTCTAGCACAGATACGCAGTATTTT.

CDR3 residues: CASSVSGGRSYEQYF. The CDR3 DNA reads TGTGCCAGCAGCGTTAGCGGGGGACGCTCCTACGAGCAGTACTTC. The chain carries TRBV7-2 and TRBJ2-7, with 9 positions matching TRBD2. Trimming removed 5 bases from V and 0 bases from J; junction bases left unmatched: 5. The CDR3 length is 15 residues. In germline, CDR1 is SGHTA, CDR2 FQGNSA.

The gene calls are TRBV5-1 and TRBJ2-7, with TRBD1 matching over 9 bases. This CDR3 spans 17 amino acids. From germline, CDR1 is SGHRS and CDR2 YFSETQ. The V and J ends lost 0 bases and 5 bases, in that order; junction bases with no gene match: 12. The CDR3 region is CASSLGGQGQGEHEQYF. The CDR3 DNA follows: TGCGCCAGCAGCTTGGGGGGGCAGGGACAGGGAGAACACGAGCAGTACTTC.

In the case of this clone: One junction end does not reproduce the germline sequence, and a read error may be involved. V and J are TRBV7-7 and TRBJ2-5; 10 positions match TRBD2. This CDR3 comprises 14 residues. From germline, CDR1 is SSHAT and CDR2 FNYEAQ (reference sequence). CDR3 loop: CASSRTSGQETQYF. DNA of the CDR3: TGTGCTAGCAGCAGGACTAGCGGACAAGAGACCCAGTACTTC.

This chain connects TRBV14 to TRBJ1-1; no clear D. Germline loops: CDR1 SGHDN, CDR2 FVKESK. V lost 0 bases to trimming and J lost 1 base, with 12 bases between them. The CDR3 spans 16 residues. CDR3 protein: CASSQDGLAANTEAFF. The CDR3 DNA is TGTGCCAGCAGCCAAGATGGCCTAGCAGCGAACACTGAAGCTTTCTTT.